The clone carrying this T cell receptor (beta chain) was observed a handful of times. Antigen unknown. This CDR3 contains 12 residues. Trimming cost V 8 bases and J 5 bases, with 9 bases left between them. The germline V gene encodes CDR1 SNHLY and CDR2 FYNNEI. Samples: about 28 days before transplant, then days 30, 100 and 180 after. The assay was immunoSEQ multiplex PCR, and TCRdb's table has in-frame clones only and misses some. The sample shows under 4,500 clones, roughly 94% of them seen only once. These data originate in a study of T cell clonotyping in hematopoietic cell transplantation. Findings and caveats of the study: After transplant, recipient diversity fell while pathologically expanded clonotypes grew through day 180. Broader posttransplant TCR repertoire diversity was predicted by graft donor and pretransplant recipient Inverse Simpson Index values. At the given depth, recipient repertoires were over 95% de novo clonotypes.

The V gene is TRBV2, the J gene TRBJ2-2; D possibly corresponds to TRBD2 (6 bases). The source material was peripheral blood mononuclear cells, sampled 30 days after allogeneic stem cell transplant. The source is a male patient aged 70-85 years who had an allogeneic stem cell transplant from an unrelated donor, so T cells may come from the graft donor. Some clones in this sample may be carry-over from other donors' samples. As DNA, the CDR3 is TGTGCCAGCGTTGGGGGGACCGGGGAGCTGTTTTTT. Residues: CASVGGTGELFF.